The present T cell receptor (beta chain) was sequenced within a study of blood T cells in healthy people across ages. The table lists this clonotype with many counts. Donors were systemically healthy Caucasian individuals from Russia aged roughly 6 to 100 years. Between the trimmed V and J ends, which lost 0 bases and 2 bases, there was a span of 10 bases. This CDR3 has 16 amino acids. Germline assignment: CDR1 MNHEY and CDR2 SVGAGI. Next came a second PCR, run for about 6 to 12 cycles, which used a sample-barcoded 5' primer along with a J-beta primer mix. TCRdb reprocessed the 5' RACE reads via MiXCR and lists one record per CDR3 protein. In the table there are hundreds of thousands of distinct CDR3 sequences, roughly 64% of which are singletons.

The specimen was blood. The genes are TRBV6-5 and TRBJ2-2; either TRBD1 or TRBD2 may fit D (5 bases each). The clonotype was recovered from a man younger than 40 in good health. The CDR3 coding sequence is TGTGCCAGCAGTTACTCGGGGGACCTTAACACCGGGGAGCTGTTTTTT. Residues: CASSYSGDLNTGELFF.